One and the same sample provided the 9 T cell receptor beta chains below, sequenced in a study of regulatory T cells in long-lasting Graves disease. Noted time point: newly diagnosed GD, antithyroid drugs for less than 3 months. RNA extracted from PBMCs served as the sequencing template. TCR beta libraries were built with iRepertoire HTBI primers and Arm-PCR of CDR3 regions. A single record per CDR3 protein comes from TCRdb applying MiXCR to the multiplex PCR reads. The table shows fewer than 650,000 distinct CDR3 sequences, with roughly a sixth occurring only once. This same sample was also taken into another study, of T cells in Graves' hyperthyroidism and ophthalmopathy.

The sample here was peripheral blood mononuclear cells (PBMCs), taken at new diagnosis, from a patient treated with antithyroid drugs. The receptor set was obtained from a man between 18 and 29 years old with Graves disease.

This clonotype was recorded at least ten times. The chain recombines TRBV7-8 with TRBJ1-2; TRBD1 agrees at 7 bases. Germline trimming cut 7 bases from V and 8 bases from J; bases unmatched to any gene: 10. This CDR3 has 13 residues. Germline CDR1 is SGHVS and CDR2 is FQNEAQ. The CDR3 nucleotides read TGTGCCAGCACCCCGCCCCAGGGGGTGGGCTACACCTTC. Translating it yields CASTPPQGVGYTF.

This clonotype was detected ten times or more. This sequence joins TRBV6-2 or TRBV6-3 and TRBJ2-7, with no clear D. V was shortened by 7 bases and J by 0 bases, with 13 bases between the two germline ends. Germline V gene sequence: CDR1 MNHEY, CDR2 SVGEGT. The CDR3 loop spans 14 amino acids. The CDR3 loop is CASIVAADSYEQYF. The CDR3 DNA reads TGTGCCAGCATCGTGGCAGCTGACTCCTACGAGCAGTACTTC.

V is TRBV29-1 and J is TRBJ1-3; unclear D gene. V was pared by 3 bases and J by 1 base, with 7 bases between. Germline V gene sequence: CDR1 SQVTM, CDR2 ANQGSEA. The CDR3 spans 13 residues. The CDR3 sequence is CSVDLRSGNTIYF. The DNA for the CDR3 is TGCAGCGTTGACCTTAGATCTGGAAACACCATATATTTT.

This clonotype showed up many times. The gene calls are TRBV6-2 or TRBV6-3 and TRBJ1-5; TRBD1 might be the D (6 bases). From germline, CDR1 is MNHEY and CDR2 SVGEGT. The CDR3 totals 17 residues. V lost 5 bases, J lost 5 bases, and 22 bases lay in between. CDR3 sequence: CASSEDPPGAPDQPQHF. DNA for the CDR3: TGTGCCAGCAGTGAAGACCCGCCAGGGGCGCCGGATCAGCCCCAGCATTTT.

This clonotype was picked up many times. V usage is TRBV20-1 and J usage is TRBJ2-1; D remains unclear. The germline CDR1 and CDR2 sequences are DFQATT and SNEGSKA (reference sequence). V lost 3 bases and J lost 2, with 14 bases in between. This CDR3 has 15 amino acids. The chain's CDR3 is CSASLGMGTYNEQFF. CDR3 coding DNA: TGCAGTGCTAGTCTGGGGATGGGAACCTACAATGAGCAGTTCTTC.

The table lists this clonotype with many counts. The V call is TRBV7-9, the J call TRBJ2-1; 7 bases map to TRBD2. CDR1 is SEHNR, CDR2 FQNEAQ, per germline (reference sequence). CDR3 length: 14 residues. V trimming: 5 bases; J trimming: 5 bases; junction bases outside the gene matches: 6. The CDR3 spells CASSHTGTNNEQFF. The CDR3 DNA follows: TGTGCCAGCAGCCACACCGGGACTAACAATGAGCAGTTCTTC.

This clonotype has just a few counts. DNA for the CDR3: TGTGCCAGCAGACTCACAGGTAGCAATCAGCCCCAGCATTTT. It encodes CASRLTGSNQPQHF. This chain connects TRBV27 to TRBJ1-5; tentatively, D is TRBD1 (5 bases). This CDR3 region has 14 residues. V dropped 6 bases and J dropped 0 bases, with 9 bases sitting between them. Per the germline V gene, CDR1 is MNHEY and CDR2 is SMNVEV (reference sequence).

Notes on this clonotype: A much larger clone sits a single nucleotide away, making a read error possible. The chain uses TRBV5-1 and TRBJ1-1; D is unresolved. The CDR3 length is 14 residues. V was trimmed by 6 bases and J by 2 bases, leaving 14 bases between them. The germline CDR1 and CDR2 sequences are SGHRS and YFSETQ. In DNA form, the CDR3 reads TGCGCCAGCACTCTTCGGGGTAGTAACACTGAAGCTTTCTTT. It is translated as CASTLRGSNTEAFF.

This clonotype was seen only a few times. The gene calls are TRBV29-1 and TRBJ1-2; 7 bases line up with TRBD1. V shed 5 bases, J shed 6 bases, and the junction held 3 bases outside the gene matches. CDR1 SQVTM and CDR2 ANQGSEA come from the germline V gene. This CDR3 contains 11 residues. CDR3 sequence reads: CSVLGGDGYTF. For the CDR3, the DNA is TGCAGCGTTCTAGGGGGCGATGGCTACACCTTC.